This T cell receptor (beta chain) was identified in a study of blood T cell repertoires in COVID-19. At the level of the study: Researchers got acute and convalescent COVID-19 samples from the United States, Italy and Spain. PBMCs, B-cell-depleted T cells, or T cells provided the cDNA or gDNA that made up the material.

Study processing details: Researchers report that nucleated cell counts were estimated from reference gene primer amplification. TCRdb's copy holds only in-frame clones and misses some; the assay was immunoSEQ multiplex PCR. V, J and clone size are taken as reported in that table, and D and trimming were inferred from the DNA itself. The sample has tens of thousands of clones; 65% to 85% are singletons. This CDR3 region has 15 residues. Germline values: CDR1 GTSNPN, CDR2 SVGIG (reference sequence). V gave up 2 bases and J gave up 2 bases; unmatched junction bases: 5. The rearrangement joins TRBV30 to TRBJ1-5; 8 bases line up with TRBD1. The TCR originated in a woman aged 45-60 years with acute or convalescent COVID-19. Sequenced material: peripheral blood. CDR3 nucleotide sequence: TGTGCCTGGAGTCCAGGGGGCAGCGGCAATCAGCCCCAGCATTTT. Amino acids: CAWSPGGSGNQPQHF.